Below, 5 T cell receptor beta chains from the same sample are listed, as sequenced in a study of cytomegalovirus exposure and HLA in healthy donors. PCR used 60 Vbeta primers and 13 Jbeta primers. Generated by immunoSEQ multiplex PCR, the TCRdb table keeps only in-frame clones and is missing some. This sample yields around 150,000 clones, of which roughly 80% are seen a single time; about 4.7% belongs to the top ten. Sequenced input: PBMCs. Receptors originate from a man aged 25 to 45 in good health and CMV-seronegative.

The V call is TRBV10-3, the J call TRBJ1-1, with 10 bases identical to TRBD1. This CDR3 has 14 residues. The V gene end was trimmed by 8 bases and the J gene end by 5 bases; junction bases not matched to a gene: 8. In germline, CDR1 is ENHRY, CDR2 SYGVKD. CDR3 protein: CAIRYAGQGTEAFF. The CDR3 DNA sequence: TGTGCCATCCGGTACGCGGGACAGGGGACTGAAGCTTTCTTT.

The J gene is TRBJ1-5, the V gene TRBV5-6; D might be TRBD1 (5 bases). Trimming took 0 bases from V and 6 from J, leaving 13 bases between them. CDR1 SGHDT and CDR2 YYEEEE come from the germline V gene. The CDR3 is 15 amino acids. The CDR3 DNA is TGTGCCAGCAGCTTGGAAGCAAGGGGAAGTCAGCCCCAGCATTTT. Protein sequence: CASSLEARGSQPQHF.

This clone has a single count. The chain joins TRBV27 to TRBJ2-1, with 10 bases lining up with TRBD2. Germline CDR1 reads MNHEY; CDR2 reads SMNVEV (reference sequence). Losses at the gene ends were 4 bases for V and 7 bases for J; bases not matched to a gene: 13. This CDR3 has 17 residues. The CDR3 bases are TGTGCCAGCAGTTACCGGGTCAGCGGGAGGGCTGGGAATGAGCAGTTCTTC. Translated: CASSYRVSGRAGNEQFF.

This clone was counted a few times. The gene calls are TRBV2 and TRBJ1-2, with 7 bases identical to TRBD1. The germline V gene encodes CDR1 SNHLY and CDR2 FYNNEI. Trimming cost V 4 bases and J 7 bases; bases outside gene matches: 3. The CDR3 spans 12 residues. The CDR3: CASSGTGSGYTF. The CDR3 DNA reads TGTGCCAGCAGTGGGACAGGTTCTGGCTACACCTTC.

The rearrangement uses TRBV19 and TRBJ2-3; possibly TRBD2 for D (6 bases). The germline V gene has CDR1 LNHDA and CDR2 SQIVND (reference sequence). This CDR3 has 13 residues. The germline V and J ends were trimmed by 8 bases and 0 bases, with 9 bases remaining between them. The DNA of the CDR3 is TGTGCCAGTGGACTACTTAGCACAGATACGCAGTATTTT. Translated: CASGLLSTDTQYF.